This T cell receptor beta chain was identified in a study of early stage breast cancer tumors. On the study more broadly: Seven or eight ER+/PR+/HER2- tumors were invasive ductal; a few were invasive lobular.

Germline V gives CDR1 SNHLY, CDR2 FYNNEI. The V end was cut by 7 bases, the J end by 11 bases, with 20 bases between. CDR3 size: 13 residues. Clones were sequenced by immunoSEQ multiplex PCR, and TCRdb holds only the in-frame ones, with some missing. The sample has about 29,000 clones; 84% are singletons. Of note for this clone: Its antigen is still unknown.

Study conclusions and caveats: Commonly generated sequences made up most enriched TCRB sequences shared between patients.

The sequencing sample was made of blood. V and J are TRBV2 and TRBJ1-2; weak D call: TRBD1 (5 bases). This clonotype was obtained from a person aged 50 to 59 with breast cancer. The CDR3 region is CASMQGTSVGYTF. CDR3 DNA sequence: TGTGCCAGCATGCAAGGGACTTCAGTTGGGTACACCTTC.